These T cell receptor beta chains were read from a single sample in a study of blood T cell repertoires in COVID-19. Using immunoSEQ multiplex PCR, the repertoire was profiled, and TCRdb retains in-frame clones only, with some absent. Of a few hundred thousand clones listed, 90% are singletons. What was sequenced was PBMCs or T cells enriched from blood (not recorded which). These TCRs come from a woman aged 18-29 years with acute COVID-19. Both conserved end residues are part of each CDR3.

v_call,j_call,cdr3_length,cdr3_aa
TRBV4-1,TRBJ2-7,14,CASSRPGQTYEQYF
TRBV29-1,TRBJ2-7,13,CSVLVGITYEQYF
TRBV6-6,TRBJ2-6,14,CASSYVSGANVLTF
TRBV19,TRBJ1-2,14,CASRTDSLGYGYTF
TRBV7-2,TRBJ2-5,17,CASSLASSGMGGETQYF
TRBV12-3/TRBV12-4,TRBJ1-1,12,CASSPKNTEAFF
TRBV4-3,TRBJ2-7,17,CASSQVDGGTSVYEQYF
TRBV3-1/TRBV3-2,TRBJ1-4,12,CASRAEGEKLFF
TRBV15,TRBJ1-6,20,CATSRDRVNDRSSYNSPLHF
TRBV7-2,TRBJ2-1,15,CASSPERNLYNEQFF
TRBV28,TRBJ2-3,17,CASSLWGQGVRTDTQYF
TRBV20-1,TRBJ1-5,17,CSASLMGAFGSNQPQHF
TRBV3-1/TRBV3-2,TRBJ2-1,16,CASSLLAGITGNEQFF
TRBV19,TRBJ2-3,16,CASSVQLAGGRDTQYF
TRBV30,TRBJ2-3,14,CAWRSSGNTDTQYF
TRBV5-1,TRBJ1-1,14,CASSWGGLSTEAFF
TRBV28,TRBJ2-7,12,CASTDRGSEQYF
TRBV6-5,TRBJ2-7,13,CASRLARRYEQYF
TRBV7-9,TRBJ1-3,16,CASSFTRTGSLATIYF
TRBV3-1/TRBV3-2,TRBJ2-7,15,CASSHHSRSSYEQYF
TRBV18,TRBJ1-3,16,CASSPQQESSGNTIYF
TRBV15,TRBJ2-4,15,CATSRSDSAKNIQYF